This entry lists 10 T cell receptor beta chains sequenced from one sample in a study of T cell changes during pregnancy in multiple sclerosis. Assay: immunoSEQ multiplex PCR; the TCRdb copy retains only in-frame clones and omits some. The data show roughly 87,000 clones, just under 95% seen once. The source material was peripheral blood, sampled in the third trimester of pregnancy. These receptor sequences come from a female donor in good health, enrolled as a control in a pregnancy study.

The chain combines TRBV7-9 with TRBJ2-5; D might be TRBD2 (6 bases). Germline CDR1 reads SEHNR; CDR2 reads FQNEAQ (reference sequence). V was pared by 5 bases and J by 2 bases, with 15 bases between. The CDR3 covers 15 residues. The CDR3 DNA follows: TGTGCCAGCAGCGCCGGTTTGGGGGGTCAAGAGACCCAGTACTTC. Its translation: CASSAGLGGQETQYF. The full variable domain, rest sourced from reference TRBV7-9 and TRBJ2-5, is DTGVSQNPRHKITKRGQNVTFRCDPISEHNRLYWYRQTLGQGPEFLTYFQNEAQLEKSRLLSDRFSAERPKGSFSTLEIQRTEQGDSAMYLCASSAGLGGQETQYFGPGTRLLVL.

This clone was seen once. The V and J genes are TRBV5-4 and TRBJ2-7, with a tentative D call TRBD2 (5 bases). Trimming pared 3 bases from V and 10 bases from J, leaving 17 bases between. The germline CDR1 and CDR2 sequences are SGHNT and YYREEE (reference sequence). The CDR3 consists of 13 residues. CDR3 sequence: CASSSGSAMEQYF. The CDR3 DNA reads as TGTGCCAGCAGCTCGGGATCTGCAATGGAACAGTACTTC.

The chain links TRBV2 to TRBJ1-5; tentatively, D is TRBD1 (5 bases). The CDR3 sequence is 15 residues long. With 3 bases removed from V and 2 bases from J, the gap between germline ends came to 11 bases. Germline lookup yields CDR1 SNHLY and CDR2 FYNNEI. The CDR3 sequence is CASSDVGGGNQPQHF. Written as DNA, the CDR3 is TGTGCCAGCAGTGACGTGGGGGGGGGCAATCAGCCCCAGCATTTT.

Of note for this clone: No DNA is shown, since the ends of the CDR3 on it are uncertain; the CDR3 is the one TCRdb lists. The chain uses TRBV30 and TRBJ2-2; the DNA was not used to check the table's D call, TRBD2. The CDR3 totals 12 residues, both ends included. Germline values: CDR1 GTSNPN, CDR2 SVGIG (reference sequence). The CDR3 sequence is CAWSVTPGSCFF.

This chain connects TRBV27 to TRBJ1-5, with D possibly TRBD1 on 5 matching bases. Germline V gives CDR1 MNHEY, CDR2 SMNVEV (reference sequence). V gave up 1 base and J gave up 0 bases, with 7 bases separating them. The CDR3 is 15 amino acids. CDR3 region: CASSLWGNSNQPQHF. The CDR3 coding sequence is TGTGCCAGCAGTTTATGGGGCAATAGCAATCAGCCCCAGCATTTT.

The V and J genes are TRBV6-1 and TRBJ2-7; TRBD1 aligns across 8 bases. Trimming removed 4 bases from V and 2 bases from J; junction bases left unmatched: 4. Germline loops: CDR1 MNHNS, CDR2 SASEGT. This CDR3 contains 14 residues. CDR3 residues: CASSGGQGPYEQYF. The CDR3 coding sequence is TGTGCCAGCAGTGGTGGACAGGGACCCTACGAGCAGTACTTC.

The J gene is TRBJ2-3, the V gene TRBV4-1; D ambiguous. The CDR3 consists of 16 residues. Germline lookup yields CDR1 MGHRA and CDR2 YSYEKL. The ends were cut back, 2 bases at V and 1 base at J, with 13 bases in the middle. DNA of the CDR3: TGCGCCAGCAGCCAAATCCTCCAGCGACGCACAGATACGCAGTATTTT. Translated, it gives CASSQILQRRTDTQYF.

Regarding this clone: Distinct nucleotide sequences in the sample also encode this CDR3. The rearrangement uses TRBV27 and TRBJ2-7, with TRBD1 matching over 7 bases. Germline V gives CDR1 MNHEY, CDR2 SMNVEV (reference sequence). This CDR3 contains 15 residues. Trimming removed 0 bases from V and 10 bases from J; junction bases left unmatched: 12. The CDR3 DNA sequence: TGTGCCAGCAGTTTATCGAGACAGGGATGGGGCGAACAGTACTTC. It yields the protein CASSLSRQGWGEQYF.

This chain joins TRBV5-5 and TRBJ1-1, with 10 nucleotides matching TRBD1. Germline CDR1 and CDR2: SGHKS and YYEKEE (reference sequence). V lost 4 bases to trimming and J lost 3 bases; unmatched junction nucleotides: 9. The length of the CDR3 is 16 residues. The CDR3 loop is CASSKGQGVSDTEAFF. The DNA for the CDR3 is TGTGCCAGCAGCAAAGGACAGGGGGTTTCGGACACTGAAGCTTTCTTT.

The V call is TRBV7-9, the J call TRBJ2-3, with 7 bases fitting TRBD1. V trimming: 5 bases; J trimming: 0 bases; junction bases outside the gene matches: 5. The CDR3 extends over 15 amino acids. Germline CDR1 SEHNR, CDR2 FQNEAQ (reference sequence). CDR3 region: CASSPGTVSTDTQYF. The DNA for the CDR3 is TGTGCCAGCAGCCCCGGGACAGTCAGCACAGATACGCAGTATTTT.